This passage covers 11 T cell receptor beta chains from one sample sequenced in a study of T cells in Graves' hyperthyroidism and ophthalmopathy. TCR beta CDR3 regions were amplified from RNA transcripts. First-round RT-PCR with HTBI primers amplified the TCR CDR3 region. Each CDR3 protein gets one entry after TCRdb re-called the multiplex PCR reads with MiXCR. The table shows approximately 560,000 distinct CDR3 sequences, with 15% to 18% occurring only once. Sequencing was performed on blood. The source is a woman aged 30 to 39 with Graves' hyperthyroidism.

This clonotype was detected ten times or more. The chain uses TRBV5-1 and TRBJ2-1; 16 nucleotides line up with TRBD2. The CDR3 is made up of 18 amino acids. CDR1 is SGHRS, CDR2 YFSETQ, per germline. V lost 4 bases to trimming and J lost 4 bases; unmatched junction nucleotides: 8. The CDR3 loop reads CASSEGLAGGPGYNEQFF. Here the CDR3 DNA reads TGCGCCAGCAGCGAGGGACTAGCGGGAGGGCCGGGGTACAATGAGCAGTTCTTC.

This clonotype was picked up many times. This sequence joins TRBV12-3 or TRBV12-4 and TRBJ2-3; D unclear. This CDR3 has 13 residues. V was cut by 3 bases and J by 6 bases, with 10 bases left in between. CDR3 residues: CASSFPSGDTQYF. As DNA, the CDR3 is TGTGCCAGCAGTTTTCCCTCCGGGGATACGCAGTATTTT.

Concerning this clonotype itself: A much more abundant neighbour one base away suggests this may be a read error. The J gene is TRBJ1-2, the V gene TRBV3-1; D gene unclear. The CDR3 has 11 amino acids. Trimming left V 8 bases short and J 6 bases short, with 10 bases between. Germline CDR1 is LGHDT and CDR2 is YNNKEL (reference sequence). CDR3 sequence: CASPGPNGYTF. CDR3 nucleotide sequence: TGTGCCAGCCCAGGCCCGAATGGCTACACCTTC.

This chain joins TRBV6-1 and TRBJ1-1, with 8 bases that match TRBD1. Germline CDR1 and CDR2: MNHNS and SASEGT. CDR3 length: 13 residues. V dropped 10 bases and J dropped 4; count of bases not matched to a gene: 8. CDR3 DNA: TGTGCCACTAAAACGGACAGGGCCACTGAAGCTTTCTTT. Encoded protein: CATKTDRATEAFF.

This clonotype was detected many times. This sequence joins TRBV30 and TRBJ1-2; perhaps TRBD1 as D (6 bases). This CDR3 is built from 13 residues. V was shortened by 4 bases and J by 7 bases, with 16 bases between the two germline ends. Germline V CDR1 and CDR2: GTSNPN, SVGIG (reference sequence). CDR3 nucleotides: TGTGCCTGGACGCAGGCAGGGGCGGGTGGCTACACCTTC. The encoded protein is CAWTQAGAGGYTF.

This clonotype was seen many times. This rearrangement joins TRBV27 to TRBJ1-2; the D is unclear. V was pared by 4 bases and J by 2 bases, with 8 bases between. CDR3 length: 13 residues. The V gene's germline CDR1 is MNHEY and CDR2 SMNVEV (reference sequence). This CDR3 is CASSSERNYGYTF. CDR3 DNA: TGTGCCAGCAGTTCCGAGAGGAACTATGGCTACACCTTC.

This clonotype was found many times. This chain links TRBV7-2 with TRBJ2-5; D possibly corresponds to TRBD1 (5 bases). The CDR3 runs to 14 residues. In germline, CDR1 is SGHTA, CDR2 FQGNSA. Trimming stripped 2 bases from V and 0 bases from J, with 7 bases between. The CDR3 region is CASSLRGNQETQYF. CDR3 sequence (DNA): TGTGCCAGCAGCTTAAGGGGTAACCAAGAGACCCAGTACTTC.

This clonotype was observed a handful of times. V usage is TRBV6-6 and J usage is TRBJ1-1, with D perhaps TRBD1 (5 bases). Germline assignment: CDR1 MNHNY and CDR2 SVGAGI (reference sequence). The CDR3 is 15 residues long. The V end was cut by 0 bases, the J end by 5 bases, with 13 bases between. CDR3 sequence: CASSYSKGAGTEAFF. CDR3 in DNA: TGTGCCAGCAGTTACTCGAAAGGGGCTGGGACTGAAGCTTTCTTT.

This clonotype was found many times. The CDR3 sequence: CAWREAGSGGELFF. The CDR3 DNA reads as TGTGCCTGGAGAGAGGCAGGGTCGGGCGGGGAGCTGTTTTTT. The chain links TRBV30 to TRBJ2-2; D possibly corresponds to TRBD1 (5 bases). The CDR3 is 14 residues long. Germline V gene data show CDR1 as GTSNPN and CDR2 as SVGIG (reference sequence). V was cut by 3 bases and J by 7 bases, with 15 bases left in between.

This clonotype was counted only a few times. The genes are TRBV19 and TRBJ2-7, with 8 bases that match TRBD2. The CDR3 loop spans 16 amino acids. Looked up from germline, CDR1 is LNHDA and CDR2 is SQIVND (reference sequence). The V segment lost 4 bases and the J segment 2 bases; nucleotides outside the gene matches: 10. CDR3 residues: CASSSASGLHPYEQYF. The CDR3 bases are TGTGCCAGTAGTAGCGCTAGCGGGCTACACCCCTACGAGCAGTACTTC.

This clonotype was seen many times. The rearrangement joins TRBV3-1 to TRBJ2-7, with TRBD2 matching 7 bases. V gave up 4 bases and J gave up 2 bases; unmatched junction bases: 5. Germline lookup yields CDR1 LGHDT and CDR2 YNNKEL (reference sequence). This CDR3 is built from 14 residues. CDR3 residues: CASSRRDYTYEQYF. In nucleotides, the CDR3 is TGTGCCAGCAGCCGAAGGGACTATACCTACGAGCAGTACTTC.